Following are 11 T cell receptor beta chains from one sample sequenced in a study of blood T cell repertoires in COVID-19. Clones were read by immunoSEQ multiplex PCR, and TCRdb kept only the in-frame ones, dropping some. The sample includes 150,000 or so clones, 60% to 85% of them seen just once. Sequencing used peripheral blood. The origin of the receptors is a woman older than 75 with active or convalescent COVID-19.

The chain combines TRBV13 with TRBJ1-1; TRBD1 might be the D (6 bases). The germline CDR1 and CDR2 sequences are PRHDT and FYEKMQ (reference sequence). V was shortened by 5 bases and J by 5 bases, with 15 bases between the two germline ends. CDR3 length: 14 residues. Here the CDR3 reads CASSNGTMGTEAFF. DNA of the CDR3: TGTGCCAGCAGCAACGGGACAATGGGAACTGAAGCTTTCTTT.

In its sample, this clone was seen a few times. The V gene is TRBV19, the J gene TRBJ1-5; 8 nucleotides align to TRBD1. V lost 2 bases, J lost 1 base, and 4 bases stayed unmatched. The germline gives CDR1 LNHDA, CDR2 SQIVND (reference sequence). The CDR3 is 16 residues long. The CDR3 nucleotides read TGTGCCAGTAGTATAATCCAGGGGGCAAGCAATCAGCCCCAGCATTTT. Its protein product is CASSIIQGASNQPQHF. The full variable domain, in which reference TRBV19 and TRBJ1-5 provide the parts outside the CDR3, is DGGITQSPKYLFRKEGQNVTLSCEQNLNHDAMYWYRQDPGQGLRLIYYSQIVNDFQKGDIAEGYSVSREKKESFPLTVTSAQKNPTAFYLCASSIIQGASNQPQHFGDGTRLSIL.

V and J are TRBV5-6 and TRBJ2-7; 7 nucleotides match TRBD1. CDR1 and CDR2 (germline): SGHDT, YYEEEE. J lost 3 bases, V lost 2 bases, and 2 bases had no gene match. The CDR3 is 13 amino acids. The CDR3 nucleotides are TGTGCCAGCAGCTTAGGACAGGTCTACGAGCAGTACTTC. Residues: CASSLGQVYEQYF.

The chain carries TRBV6-5 and TRBJ1-2; 9 bases are shared with TRBD1. After removal of 6 bases from V and 4 bases from J, the junction contained 6 bases not matched to a gene. The CDR3 is made up of 14 amino acids. Looked up from germline, CDR1 is MNHEY and CDR2 is SVGAGI. CDR3 bases: TGTGCCAGCAGAACTACAGGGGGCGTCTATGGCTACACCTTC. This codes for CASRTTGGVYGYTF.

The rearrangement links TRBV4-1 to TRBJ2-4, with 13 bases lining up with TRBD2. The CDR3 contains 19 residues. V lost 3 bases and J lost 7; bases outside the gene matches: 15. CDR1 and CDR2 (germline): MGHRA, YSYEKL. The DNA of the CDR3 is TGCGCCAGCAGCCAGATGGTAGGACTAGCGGGGGCGCGGGAGAACATTCAGTACTTC. It is translated as CASSQMVGLAGARENIQYF.

This sequence joins TRBV2 and TRBJ1-2; 7 bases align to TRBD1. There are 17 residues in the CDR3. Germline V gene data show CDR1 as SNHLY and CDR2 as FYNNEI. Trimming removed 3 bases from V and 0 bases from J; junction bases left unmatched: 10. CDR3 coding DNA: TGTGCCAGCAGTGAGAGGGCAGGGGGTATCTCTAACTATGGCTACACCTTC. Translated: CASSERAGGISNYGYTF.

This clone appeared a single time. This chain joins TRBV28 and TRBJ2-1, with unresolved D. V was clipped by 1 base and J by 5 bases, with 21 bases between them. The CDR3 is 18 residues long. Germline CDR1 reads MDHEN; CDR2 reads SYDVKM. CDR3 region: CASSLSRGLGSIDNEQFF. The CDR3 DNA reads as TGTGCCAGCAGTTTATCGAGAGGCCTTGGTTCGATCGACAATGAGCAGTTCTTC.

The chain has TRBV10-3 and TRBJ1-4; 7 bases are a match to TRBD1. CDR3 length: 14 amino acids. After removal of 2 bases from V and 4 bases from J, the junction contained 1 base not matched to a gene. Germline CDR1 reads ENHRY; CDR2 reads SYGVKD. DNA of the CDR3: TGTGCCATCAGTGAGGGACAGGATAATGAAAAACTGTTTTTT. This gives the protein CAISEGQDNEKLFF.

V usage is TRBV10-3 and J usage is TRBJ1-1; a possible D gene is TRBD1 (6 bases). The V gene lost 3 bases and the J gene lost 0 bases, with 17 bases spanning the gap. This CDR3 region has 17 residues. Germline V CDR1 and CDR2: ENHRY, SYGVKD. The CDR3 region has the DNA TGTGCCATCAGTGAAAGAGTCCCCAGGGGTATGAACACTGAAGCTTTCTTT. Translated: CAISERVPRGMNTEAFF.

The chain couples TRBV19 to TRBJ1-5, with TRBD1 identical over 8 bases. This CDR3 region has 16 residues. The ends lost 3 bases at V and 3 bases at J; junction bases unmatched: 7. Germline V CDR1 and CDR2: LNHDA, SQIVND (reference sequence). The CDR3 nucleotides are TGTGCCAGTAGTATCCAGGACAGGGAGACCAATCAGCCCCAGCATTTT. This translates into CASSIQDRETNQPQHF.

The J gene is TRBJ1-5, the V gene TRBV12-3 or TRBV12-4, with 7 bases that match TRBD1. V was pared by 6 bases and J by 7 bases, with 6 bases of the junction left unmatched. The CDR3 extends over 13 amino acids. The CDR3 here is CASSPDRRQPQHF. The DNA of the CDR3 is TGTGCCAGCAGCCCGGACAGGAGGCAGCCCCAGCATTTT.